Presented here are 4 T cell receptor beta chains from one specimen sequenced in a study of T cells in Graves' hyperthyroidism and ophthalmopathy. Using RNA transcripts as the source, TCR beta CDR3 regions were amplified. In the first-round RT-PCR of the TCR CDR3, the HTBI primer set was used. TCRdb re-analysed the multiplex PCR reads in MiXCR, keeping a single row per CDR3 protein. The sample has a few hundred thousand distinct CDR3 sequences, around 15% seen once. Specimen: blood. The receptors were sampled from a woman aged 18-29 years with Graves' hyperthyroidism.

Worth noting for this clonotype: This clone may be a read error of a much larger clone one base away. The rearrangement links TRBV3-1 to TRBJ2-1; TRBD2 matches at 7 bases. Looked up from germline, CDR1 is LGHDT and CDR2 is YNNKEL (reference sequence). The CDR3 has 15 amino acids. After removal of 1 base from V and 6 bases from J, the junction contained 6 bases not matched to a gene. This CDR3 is CASSQGDYPFNEQFF. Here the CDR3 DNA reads TGTGCCAGCAGCCAAGGGGACTATCCTTTCAATGAGCAGTTCTTC.

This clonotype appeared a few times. CDR3 coding DNA: TGCGCCAGCAGCCAAGATCCAGGACCCCTCTACAATGAGCAGTTCTTC. Protein sequence: CASSQDPGPLYNEQFF. The chain is built from TRBV4-1 and TRBJ2-1; no definite D call. Trimming took off 0 bases at V and 3 bases at J, with 12 bases between the two ends. The CDR3 contains 16 residues. Germline lookup yields CDR1 MGHRA and CDR2 YSYEKL.

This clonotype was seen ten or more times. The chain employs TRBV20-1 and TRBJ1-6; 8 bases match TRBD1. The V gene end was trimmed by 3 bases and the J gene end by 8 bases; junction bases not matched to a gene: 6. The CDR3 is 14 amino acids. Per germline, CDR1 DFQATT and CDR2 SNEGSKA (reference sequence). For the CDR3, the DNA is TGCAGTGCTAGGGTAGCGGACAGGGATTCACCCCTCCACTTT. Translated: CSARVADRDSPLHF.

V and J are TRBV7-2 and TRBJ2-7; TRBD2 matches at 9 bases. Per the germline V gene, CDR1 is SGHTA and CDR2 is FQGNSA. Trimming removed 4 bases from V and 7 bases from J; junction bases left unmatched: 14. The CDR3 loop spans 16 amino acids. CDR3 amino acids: CASSSWASGTIPEQYF. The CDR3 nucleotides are TGTGCCAGCAGCTCCTGGGCTAGCGGGACGATCCCGGAGCAGTACTTC.